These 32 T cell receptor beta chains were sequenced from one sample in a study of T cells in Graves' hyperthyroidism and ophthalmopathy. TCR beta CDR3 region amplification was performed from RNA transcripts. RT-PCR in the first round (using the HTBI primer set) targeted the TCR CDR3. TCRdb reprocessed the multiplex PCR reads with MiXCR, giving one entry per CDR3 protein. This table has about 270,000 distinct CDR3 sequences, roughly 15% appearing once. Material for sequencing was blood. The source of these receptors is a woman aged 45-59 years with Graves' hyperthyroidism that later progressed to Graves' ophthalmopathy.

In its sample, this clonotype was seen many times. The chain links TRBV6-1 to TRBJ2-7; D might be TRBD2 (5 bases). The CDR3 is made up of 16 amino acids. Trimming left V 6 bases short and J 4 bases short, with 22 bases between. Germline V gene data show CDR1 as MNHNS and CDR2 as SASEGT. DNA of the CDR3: TGTGCCAGCAGGAGGGAAGGGATTACGGTCGGGTACGAGCAGTACTTC. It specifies CASRREGITVGYEQYF.

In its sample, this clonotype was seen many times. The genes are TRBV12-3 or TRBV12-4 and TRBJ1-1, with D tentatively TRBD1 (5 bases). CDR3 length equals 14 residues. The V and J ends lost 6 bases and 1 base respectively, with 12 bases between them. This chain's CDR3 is CASSPEGENTEAFF. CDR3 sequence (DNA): TGTGCCAGCAGCCCCGAAGGGGAGAACACTGAAGCTTTCTTT.

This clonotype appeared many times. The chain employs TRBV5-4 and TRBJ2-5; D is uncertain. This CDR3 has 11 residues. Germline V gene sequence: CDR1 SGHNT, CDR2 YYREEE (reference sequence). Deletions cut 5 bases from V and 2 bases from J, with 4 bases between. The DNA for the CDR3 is TGTGCCAGCAGATTTCAAGAGACCCAGTACTTC. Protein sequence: CASRFQETQYF.

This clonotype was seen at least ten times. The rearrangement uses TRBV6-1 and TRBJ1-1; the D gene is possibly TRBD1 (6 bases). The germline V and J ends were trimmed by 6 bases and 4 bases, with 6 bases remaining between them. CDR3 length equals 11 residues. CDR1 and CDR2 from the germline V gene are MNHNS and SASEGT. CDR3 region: CASRQGTEAFF. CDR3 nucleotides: TGTGCCAGCAGACAGGGCACTGAAGCTTTCTTT.

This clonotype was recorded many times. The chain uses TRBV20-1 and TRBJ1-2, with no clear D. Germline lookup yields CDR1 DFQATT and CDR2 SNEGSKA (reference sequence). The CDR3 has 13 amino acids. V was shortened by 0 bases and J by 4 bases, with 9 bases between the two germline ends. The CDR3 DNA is TGCAGTGCTAGAGAGGACCTATTCTATGGCTACACCTTC. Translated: CSAREDLFYGYTF.

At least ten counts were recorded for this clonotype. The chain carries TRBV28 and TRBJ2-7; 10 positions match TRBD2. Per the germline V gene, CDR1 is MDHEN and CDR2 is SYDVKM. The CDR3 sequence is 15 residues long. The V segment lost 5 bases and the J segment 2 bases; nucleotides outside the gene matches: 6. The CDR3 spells CASSQTSGNPYEQYF. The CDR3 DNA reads TGTGCCAGCAGTCAAACTAGCGGGAACCCCTACGAGCAGTACTTC.

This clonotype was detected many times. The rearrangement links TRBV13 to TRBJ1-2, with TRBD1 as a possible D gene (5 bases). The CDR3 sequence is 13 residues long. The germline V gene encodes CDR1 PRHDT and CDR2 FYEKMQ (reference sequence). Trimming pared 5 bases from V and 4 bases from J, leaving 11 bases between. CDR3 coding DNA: TGTGCCAGCAGCCCGGCGGGGGTCTATGGCTACACCTTC. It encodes CASSPAGVYGYTF.

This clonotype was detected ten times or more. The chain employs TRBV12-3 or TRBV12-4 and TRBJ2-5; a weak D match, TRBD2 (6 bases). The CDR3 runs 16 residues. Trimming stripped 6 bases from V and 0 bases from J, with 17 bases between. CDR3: CASRDSGLSNQETQYF. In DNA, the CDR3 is TGTGCCAGCAGAGACTCGGGACTGTCTAACCAAGAGACCCAGTACTTC.

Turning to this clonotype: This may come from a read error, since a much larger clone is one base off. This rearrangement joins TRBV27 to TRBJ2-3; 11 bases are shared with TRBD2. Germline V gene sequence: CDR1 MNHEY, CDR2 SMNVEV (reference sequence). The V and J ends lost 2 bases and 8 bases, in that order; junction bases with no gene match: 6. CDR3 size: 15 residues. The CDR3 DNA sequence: TGTGCCAGCAGTTTAACTAGCGGGAGTAGAAGTACGCAGTATTTT. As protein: CASSLTSGSRSTQYF.

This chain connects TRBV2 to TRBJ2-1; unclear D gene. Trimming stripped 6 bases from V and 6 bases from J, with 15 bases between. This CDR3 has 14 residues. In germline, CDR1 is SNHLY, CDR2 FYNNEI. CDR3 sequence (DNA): TGTGCCAGCAGCCCCAAGGGCCCACCCAATGAGCAGTTCTTC. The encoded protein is CASSPKGPPNEQFF.

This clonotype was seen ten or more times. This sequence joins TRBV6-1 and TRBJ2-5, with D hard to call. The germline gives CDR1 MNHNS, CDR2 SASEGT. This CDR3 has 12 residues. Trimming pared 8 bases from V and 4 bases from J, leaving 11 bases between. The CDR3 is CASYSRVETQYF. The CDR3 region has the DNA TGTGCCAGCTACAGTCGGGTAGAGACCCAGTACTTC.

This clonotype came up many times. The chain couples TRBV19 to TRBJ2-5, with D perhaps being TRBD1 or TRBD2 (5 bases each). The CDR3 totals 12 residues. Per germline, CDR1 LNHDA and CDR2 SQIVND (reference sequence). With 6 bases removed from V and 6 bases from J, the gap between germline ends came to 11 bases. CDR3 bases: TGTGCCAGTAGCGCCGGGACGCAGACCCAGTACTTC. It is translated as CASSAGTQTQYF.

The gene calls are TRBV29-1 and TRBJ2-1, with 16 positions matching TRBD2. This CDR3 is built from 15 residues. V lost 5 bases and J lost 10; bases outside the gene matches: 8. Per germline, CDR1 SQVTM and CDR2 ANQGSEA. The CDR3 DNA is TGCAGCGTTAAACCTCCGGGACTAGCGGGAGGGGAGCAGTTCTTC. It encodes CSVKPPGLAGGEQFF.

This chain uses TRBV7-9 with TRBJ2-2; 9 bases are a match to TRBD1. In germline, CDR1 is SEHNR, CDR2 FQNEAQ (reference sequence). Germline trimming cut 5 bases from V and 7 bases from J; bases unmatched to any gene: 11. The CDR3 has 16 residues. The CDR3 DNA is TGTGCCAGCAGCGGGGCGGGACAGGGACTTGGCGGGGAGCTGTTTTTT. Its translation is CASSGAGQGLGGELFF. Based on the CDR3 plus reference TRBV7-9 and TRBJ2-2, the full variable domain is DTGVSQNPRHKITKRGQNVTFRCDPISEHNRLYWYRQTLGQGPEFLTYFQNEAQLEKSRLLSDRFSAERPKGSFSTLEIQRTEQGDSAMYLCASSGAGQGLGGELFFGEGSRLTVL.

CDR3 nucleotide sequence: TGTGCCAGCAGCGTCCCGGGACTAGCGGGAGTCGGCGCCAACGTCCTGACTTTC. As protein: CASSVPGLAGVGANVLTF. This chain joins TRBV9 and TRBJ2-6; TRBD2 aligns across 14 bases. In germline, CDR1 is SGDLS, CDR2 YYNGEE. The CDR3 runs 18 residues. Trimming took 2 bases from V and 7 from J; bases not matched to a gene: 8.

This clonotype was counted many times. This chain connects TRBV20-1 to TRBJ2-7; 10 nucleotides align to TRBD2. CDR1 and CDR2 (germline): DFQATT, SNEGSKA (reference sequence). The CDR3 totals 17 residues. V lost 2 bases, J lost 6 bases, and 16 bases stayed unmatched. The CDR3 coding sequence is TGCAGTGCTAGATCCCGGACTAGCGGTAACCTCCTAGGCGAGCAGTACTTC. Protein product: CSARSRTSGNLLGEQYF.

CDR3 nucleotide sequence: TGTGCCAGCAGCCGAGCCGGGACTAGCGATTACGAGCAGTACTTC. It codes for CASSRAGTSDYEQYF. This sequence joins TRBV3-1 and TRBJ2-7, with 10 bases identical to TRBD2. Germline V gene lookup returns CDR1 LGHDT and CDR2 YNNKEL (reference sequence). This CDR3 is 15 amino acids long. The trim removed 4 bases at V and 4 bases at J, leaving 7 bases unmatched.

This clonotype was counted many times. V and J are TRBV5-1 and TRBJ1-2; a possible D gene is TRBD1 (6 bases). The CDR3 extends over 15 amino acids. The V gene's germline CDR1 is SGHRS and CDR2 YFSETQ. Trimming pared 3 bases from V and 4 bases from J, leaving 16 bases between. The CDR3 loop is CASSSTSGQTYGYTF. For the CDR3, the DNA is TGCGCCAGCAGCTCTACTTCAGGACAGACCTATGGCTACACCTTC. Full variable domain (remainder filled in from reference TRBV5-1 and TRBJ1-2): KAGVTQTPRYLIKTRGQQVTLSCSPISGHRSVSWYQQTPGQGLQFLFEYFSETQRNKGNFPGRFSGRQFSNSRSEMNVSTLELGDSALYLCASSSTSGQTYGYTFGSGTRLTVV.

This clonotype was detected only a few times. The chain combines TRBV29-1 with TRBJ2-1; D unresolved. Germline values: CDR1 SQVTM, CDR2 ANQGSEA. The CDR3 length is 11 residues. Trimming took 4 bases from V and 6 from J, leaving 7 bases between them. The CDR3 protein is CSVARTNEQFF. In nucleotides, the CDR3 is TGCAGCGTTGCCAGAACCAATGAGCAGTTCTTC.

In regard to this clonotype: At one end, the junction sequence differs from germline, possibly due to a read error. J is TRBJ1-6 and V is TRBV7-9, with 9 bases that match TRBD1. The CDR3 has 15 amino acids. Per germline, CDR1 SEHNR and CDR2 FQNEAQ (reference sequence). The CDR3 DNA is TGTGCCAGCAACTTAGGAGGGACAGGGCGCTCACCCCTCCACTTT. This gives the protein CASNLGGTGRSPLHF.

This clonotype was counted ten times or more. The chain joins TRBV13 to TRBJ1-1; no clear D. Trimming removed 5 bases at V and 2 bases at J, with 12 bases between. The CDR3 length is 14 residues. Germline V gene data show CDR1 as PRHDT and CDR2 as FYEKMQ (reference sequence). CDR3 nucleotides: TGTGCCAGCAGCCCCTTCTTTAATAACACTGAAGCTTTCTTT. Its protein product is CASSPFFNNTEAFF.

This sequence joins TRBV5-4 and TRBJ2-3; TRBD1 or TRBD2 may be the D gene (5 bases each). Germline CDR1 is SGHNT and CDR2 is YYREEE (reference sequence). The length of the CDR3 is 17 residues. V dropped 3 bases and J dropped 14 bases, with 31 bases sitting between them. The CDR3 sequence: CASSSALVGPPGPQAYF. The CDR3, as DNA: TGTGCCAGCAGCTCAGCACTCGTGGGACCCCCCGGCCCACAAGCGTATTTT. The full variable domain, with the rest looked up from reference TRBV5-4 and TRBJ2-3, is ETGVTQSPTHLIKTRGQQVTLRCSSQSGHNTVSWYQQALGQGPQFIFQYYREEENGRGNFPPRFSGLQFPNYSSELNVNALELDDSALYLCASSSALVGPPGPQAYFGPGTRLTVL.

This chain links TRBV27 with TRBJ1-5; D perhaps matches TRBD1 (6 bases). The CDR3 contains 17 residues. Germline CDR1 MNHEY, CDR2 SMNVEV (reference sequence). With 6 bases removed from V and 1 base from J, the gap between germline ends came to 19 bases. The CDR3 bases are TGTGCCAGCAGAAAAGCCGGGACAATACTAAGCAATCAGCCCCAGCATTTT. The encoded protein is CASRKAGTILSNQPQHF.

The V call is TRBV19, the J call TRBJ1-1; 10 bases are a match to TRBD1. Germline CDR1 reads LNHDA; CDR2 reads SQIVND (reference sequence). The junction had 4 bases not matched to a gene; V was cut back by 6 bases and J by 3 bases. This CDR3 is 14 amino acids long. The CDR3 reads CASRKTGGHTEAFF. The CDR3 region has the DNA TGTGCCAGTAGGAAGACAGGGGGCCACACTGAAGCTTTCTTT.

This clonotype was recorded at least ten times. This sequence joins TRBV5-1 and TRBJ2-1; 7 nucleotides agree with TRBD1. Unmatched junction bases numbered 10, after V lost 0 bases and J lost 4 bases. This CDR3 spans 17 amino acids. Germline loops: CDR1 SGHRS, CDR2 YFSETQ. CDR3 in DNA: TGCGCCAGCAGCTTGGTGGGGTCGGCAGGGGGTTACAATGAGCAGTTCTTC. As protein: CASSLVGSAGGYNEQFF.

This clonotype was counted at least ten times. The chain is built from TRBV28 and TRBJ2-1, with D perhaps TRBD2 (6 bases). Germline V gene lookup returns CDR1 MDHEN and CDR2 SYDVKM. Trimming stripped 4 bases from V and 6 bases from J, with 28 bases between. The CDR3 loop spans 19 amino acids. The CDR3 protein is CASSSAGLDYFGTVNEQFF. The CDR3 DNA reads TGTGCCAGCAGTTCCGCAGGGTTGGACTATTTTGGGACGGTCAATGAGCAGTTCTTC.

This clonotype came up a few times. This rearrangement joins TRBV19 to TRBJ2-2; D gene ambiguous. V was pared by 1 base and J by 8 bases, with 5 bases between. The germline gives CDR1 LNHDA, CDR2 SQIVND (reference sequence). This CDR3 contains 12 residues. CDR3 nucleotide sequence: TGTGCCAGTAGTATAGGCTCAGGGGAGCTGTTTTTT. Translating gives CASSIGSGELFF.

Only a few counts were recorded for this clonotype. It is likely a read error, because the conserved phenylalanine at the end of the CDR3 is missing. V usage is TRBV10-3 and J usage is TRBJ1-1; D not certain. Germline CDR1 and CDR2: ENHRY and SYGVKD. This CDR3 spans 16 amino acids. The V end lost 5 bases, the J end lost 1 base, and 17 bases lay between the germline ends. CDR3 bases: TGTGCCATCAGTCCCGATCTTACCACAGCGAACACTGAAGCTTTCCTT. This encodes CAISPDLTTANTEAFL.

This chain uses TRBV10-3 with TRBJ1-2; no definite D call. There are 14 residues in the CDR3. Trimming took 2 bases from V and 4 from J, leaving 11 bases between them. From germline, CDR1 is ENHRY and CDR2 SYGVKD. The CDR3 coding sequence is TGTGCCATCAGTGAGAGGGCCTCGGGCTATGGCTACACCTTC. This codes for CAISERASGYGYTF.

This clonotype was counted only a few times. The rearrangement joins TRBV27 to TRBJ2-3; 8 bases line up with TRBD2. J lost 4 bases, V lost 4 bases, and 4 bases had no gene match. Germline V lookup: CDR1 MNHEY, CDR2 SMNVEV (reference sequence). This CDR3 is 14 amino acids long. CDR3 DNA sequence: TGTGCCAGCAGTTGGGTAGCGGGGCCAGATACGCAGTATTTT. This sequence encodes CASSWVAGPDTQYF.

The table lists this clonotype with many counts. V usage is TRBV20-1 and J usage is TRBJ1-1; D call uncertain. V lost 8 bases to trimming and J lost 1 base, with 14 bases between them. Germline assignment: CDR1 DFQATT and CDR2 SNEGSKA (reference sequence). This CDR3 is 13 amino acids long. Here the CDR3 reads CSSPRPGNTEAFF. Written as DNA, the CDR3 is TGCAGTTCTCCCCGGCCAGGGAACACTGAAGCTTTCTTT.

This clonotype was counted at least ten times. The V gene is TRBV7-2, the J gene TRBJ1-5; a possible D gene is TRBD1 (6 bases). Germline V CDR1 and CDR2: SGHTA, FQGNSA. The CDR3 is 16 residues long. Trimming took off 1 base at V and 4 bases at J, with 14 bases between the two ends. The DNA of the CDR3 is TGTGCCAGCAGCTTAGGGGGGGCGCGGGAAAATCAGCCCCAGCATTTT. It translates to CASSLGGARENQPQHF.